This T cell receptor beta chain was recovered during a study of STAT5B mutations in CD4+ large granular lymphocyte leukemia. Turning to the study itself: The CDR3 'QG' motif was associated with a particular HLA allele among healthy donors. Findings of the study overall: Roughly 27% of private leukemic clonotypes occurred rarely in other patients' non-leukemic repertoires. CD4-sorted patient repertoires seemed more clonal than healthy CD4+ repertoires. TRBV06-family usage was enriched in top patient clones (8/27) versus controls (2/35).

Comment on this clone: The target antigen is unknown.

Germline V gene data show CDR1 as LGHNA and CDR2 as YSLEER. Trimming cost V 0 bases and J 3 bases, with 5 bases left between them. The CDR3 contains 13 residues. Libraries were prepared by immunoSEQ multiplex PCR; TCRdb keeps only in-frame clonotypes and omits some of them. The sample consists of roughly 32,000 clones, around three quarters of them appearing once. V is TRBV4-3 and J is TRBJ1-2; D gene ambiguous. Sequenced material: CD4+ T cells from blood buffy coats. This clonotype originated in a human donor in good health. CDR3 sequence: CASSQDEDYGYTF. The CDR3 nucleotides read TGCGCCAGCAGCCAAGATGAGGACTATGGCTACACCTTC.